This TCR beta chain was identified in a study of shared clonotypes between healthy human individuals. Broader study findings: In contrast to clonotypes shared by all four donors, non-shared clonotypes had lower generation probabilities. Sampling included only blood; tissue repertoires likely differ.

This clone was detected only once. The antigen is not known. Sequencing used immunoSEQ multiplex PCR; TCRdb keeps in-frame clones, though not all of them. Counted here are about 2.3 million clones, 80% to 95% occurring once; the ten biggest clones make up approximately 0.4%. Germline V gives CDR1 LNHDA, CDR2 SQIVND (reference sequence). This CDR3 has 16 amino acids. Between the trimmed V and J ends, which lost 6 bases and 1 base, there was a span of 18 bases. Sequenced input: naive CD4+ T cells from PBMCs. Subset here: CD45RA+ positively selected. The chain is built from TRBV19 and TRBJ1-1, with a weak D call TRBD1 (6 bases). This TCR derives from a man younger than 35 in good health. Some clones in this sample may be carry-over from other donors' samples. Here the CDR3 reads CASSKRANRENTEAFF. The CDR3 DNA reads as TGTGCCAGTAGCAAACGGGCGAACAGGGAGAACACTGAAGCTTTCTTT.